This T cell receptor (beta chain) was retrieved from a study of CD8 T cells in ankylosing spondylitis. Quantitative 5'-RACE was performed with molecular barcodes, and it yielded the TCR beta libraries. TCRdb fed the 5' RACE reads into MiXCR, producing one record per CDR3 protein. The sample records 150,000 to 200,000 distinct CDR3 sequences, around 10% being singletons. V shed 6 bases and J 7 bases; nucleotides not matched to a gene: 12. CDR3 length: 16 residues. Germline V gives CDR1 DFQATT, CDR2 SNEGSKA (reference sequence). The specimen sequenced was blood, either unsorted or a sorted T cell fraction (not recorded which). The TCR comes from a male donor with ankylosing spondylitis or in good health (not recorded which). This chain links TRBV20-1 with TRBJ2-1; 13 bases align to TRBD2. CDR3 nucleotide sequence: TGCAGTGCCGGTCGAATGACTAGCGGGGGGTGGAATGAGCAGTTCTTC. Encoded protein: CSAGRMTSGGWNEQFF.